A single sample is the source of the 8 T cell receptor beta chains below, sequenced in a study of graft-versus-host responses after intestinal transplantation. The assay was immunoSEQ multiplex PCR, and TCRdb's table has in-frame clones only and misses some. The table lists roughly 12,000 clones, around 84% of them singletons, with approximately 8.6% in the top ten. The specimen comprised PBMCs, sampled roughly 290 days after intestinal transplant. Receptors originate from a human patient who received an intestinal transplant, so some T cells may come from the graft donor.

The genes are TRBV19 and TRBJ1-4, with TRBD1 identical over 7 bases. The CDR3 is 14 amino acids. Germline CDR1 is LNHDA and CDR2 is SQIVND (reference sequence). The junction had 0 bases not matched to a gene; V was cut back by 5 bases and J by 0 bases. The CDR3 is CASSGTATNEKLFF. DNA for the CDR3: TGTGCCAGTAGTGGGACAGCAACTAATGAAAAACTGTTTTTT.

This chain uses TRBV7-2 with TRBJ2-7; 7 bases are a match to TRBD2. Germline V gene lookup returns CDR1 SGHTA and CDR2 FQGNSA. This CDR3 region has 14 residues. J gave up 6 bases and V 2 bases, and 7 bases lay outside the gene matches. CDR3 loop: CASSLPSLATEQYF. The CDR3 region has the DNA TGTGCCAGCAGCTTACCCTCACTAGCGACCGAGCAGTACTTC.

This clone is a singleton in its sample. V and J are TRBV27 and TRBJ1-2, with 8 bases identical to TRBD1. CDR3 length: 13 residues. Per germline, CDR1 MNHEY and CDR2 SMNVEV (reference sequence). Unmatched junction bases numbered 10, after V lost 8 bases and J lost 8 bases. This chain's CDR3 is CASGPGTGFGYTF. The DNA of the CDR3 is TGTGCCAGCGGACCCGGGACAGGCTTCGGCTACACCTTC.

V and J are TRBV7-4 and TRBJ2-1; 8 nucleotides align to TRBD2. The CDR3 loop spans 20 amino acids. J gave up 8 bases and V 1 base, and 22 bases lay outside the gene matches. The germline V gene encodes CDR1 SGHVT and CDR2 SQSDAQ. For the CDR3, the DNA is TGTGCCAGCAGCTTAGTTCGCCGCCCGGGACTAGTCGGAAAGGGCGATGAGCAGTTCTTC. Translating it yields CASSLVRRPGLVGKGDEQFF.

J is TRBJ1-5 and V is TRBV27; D uncertain. The CDR3 length is 13 residues. Trimming stripped 2 bases from V and 4 bases from J, with 6 bases between. Germline CDR1 is MNHEY and CDR2 is SMNVEV (reference sequence). CDR3 residues: CASSLKENQPQHF. The CDR3 bases are TGTGCCAGCAGTTTAAAGGAAAATCAGCCCCAGCATTTT.

The table lists this clone with a count of one. The chain combines TRBV28 with TRBJ1-5; maybe TRBD1 (6 bases). The CDR3 runs to 19 residues. Germline CDR1 reads MDHEN; CDR2 reads SYDVKM. V lost 7 bases to trimming and J lost 0 bases, with 25 bases between them. The CDR3: CASINWGRQGTYSNQPQHF. The DNA for the CDR3 is TGTGCCAGCATAAATTGGGGTCGGCAGGGGACCTATAGCAATCAGCCCCAGCATTTT.

The chain carries TRBV5-1 and TRBJ2-7, with no clear D. The CDR3 totals 15 residues. Trimming left V 0 bases short and J 0 bases short, with 10 bases between. The germline gives CDR1 SGHRS, CDR2 YFSETQ. The CDR3: CASSLEPSSSYEQYF. In DNA form, the CDR3 reads TGCGCCAGCAGCTTGGAGCCCTCTAGCTCCTACGAGCAGTACTTC.

The genes are TRBV27 and TRBJ2-7; maybe TRBD1 (6 bases). Trimming shortened V by 5 bases and J by 0 bases, and 20 bases separated the two germline ends. Looked up from germline, CDR1 is MNHEY and CDR2 is SMNVEV (reference sequence). The CDR3 extends over 17 amino acids. In DNA form, the CDR3 reads TGTGCCAGCAGTCCTGAGTCTGGACAGCTCCACTCCTACGAGCAGTACTTC. It translates to CASSPESGQLHSYEQYF.